The clone carrying this TCR beta chain was seen more than once but under ten times. The data derive from a study of blood T cell repertoires in COVID-19. This CDR3 comprises 14 residues. Per the germline V gene, CDR1 is PRHDT and CDR2 is FYEKMQ (reference sequence). Trimming shortened V by 5 bases and J by 4 bases, and 15 bases separated the two germline ends. In the study's own analysis: Amplification of reference gene primers was used by the study to estimate nucleated cell counts. Profiled with immunoSEQ multiplex PCR; TCRdb holds only in-frame clones, not every one. That table furnishes V, J and clone size, whereas the DNA furnished D and trimming. The data show tens of thousands of clones, over 60% seen once.

This chain joins TRBV13 and TRBJ2-7; no clear D gene. The receptor was isolated from a woman in her 70s with COVID-19, enrolled during active disease. Sequences were obtained from peripheral blood. The CDR3 DNA reads TGTGCCAGCAGCCCTGGGCCTGAACCTTACGAGCAGTACTTC. This sequence encodes CASSPGPEPYEQYF.